Listed below are T cell receptor beta chains from one sample, sequenced in a study of control samples from healthy donors and cancer patients. Clones were read by immunoSEQ multiplex PCR, and TCRdb kept only the in-frame ones, dropping some. The repertoire holds more than 75,000 clones, around 90% seen once, with under 2.5% in the top ten. The specimen was PBMCs. Receptor source: an older woman with head and neck cancer. Both conserved end residues are part of each CDR3. A D gene is named only where the DNA matches it firmly. Not all rows give a size; the values are once, few, many and, for expanded clones, a class.

abundance	v_gene	d_gene	j_gene	CDR3nt	CDR3aa
.	TRBV28	.	TRBJ1-5	TGTGCCAGCAGCCTTCTCGGTCAGGGGTATCAGCCCCAGCATTTT	CASSLLGQGYQPQHF
.	TRBV20-1	.	TRBJ1-2	TGCAGTGCTAGTGGCGGTTTTAACTATGGCTACACCTTC	CSASGGFNYGYTF
once	TRBV6-2/TRBV6-3	TRBD2	TRBJ2-7	TGTGCCAGCAGTTCCGGACTAGCGGGAGGGCCCCACGAGCAGTACTTC	CASSSGLAGGPHEQYF
.	TRBV11-2	TRBD2	TRBJ2-1	TGTGCCAGCAGCACCAGACTAGCGGGAGCGTACAATGAGCAGTTCTTC	CASSTRLAGAYNEQFF
.	TRBV24-1	TRBD1	TRBJ2-7	TGTGCCACCAGTGAGGGACAGAACCGTTACGAGCAGTACTTC	CATSEGQNRYEQYF
.	TRBV7-2	.	TRBJ1-5	TGTGCCAGCAGCACGCGAGGGGGTCTCCAGCATTTT	CASSTRGGLQHF
.	TRBV28	.	TRBJ2-7	TGTGCCAGCAGTTTCCGAGCCAGGACCTACGAGCAGTACTTC	CASSFRARTYEQYF
.	TRBV19	TRBD1	TRBJ2-7	TGTGCCAGTAGTATGACAGGGTTGTTCTACGAGCAGTACTTC	CASSMTGLFYEQYF
.	TRBV15	.	TRBJ2-1	TGTGCCACCAGCCGTAGGTACAATGAGCAGTTCTTC	CATSRRYNEQFF
once	TRBV5-5	.	TRBJ2-1	TGTGCCAGCAGCTCCACCGGGGCCCCCTACAATGAGCAGTTCTTC	CASSSTGAPYNEQFF
.	TRBV5-4	.	TRBJ2-3	TGTGCCAGCAGCCAGGGGTTCGGAGATACGCAGTATTTT	CASSQGFGDTQYF
.	TRBV30	.	TRBJ2-3	TGTGCCTGGAGTTGGGGTCCCACAGATACGCAGTATTTT	CAWSWGPTDTQYF
.	TRBV5-6	.	TRBJ1-5	TGTGCCAGCAGTCGAGGGGGAAATCAGCCCCAGCATTTT	CASSRGGNQPQHF
.	TRBV4-1	.	TRBJ1-2	TGCGCCAGCAGCCAAGCGGGAACGAACTATGGCTACACCTTC	CASSQAGTNYGYTF
.	TRBV4-1	.	TRBJ1-1	TGCGCCAGCAGCCAAGCTTTGTGGGTTAGGGTGAACACTGAAGCTTTCTTT	CASSQALWVRVNTEAFF
.	TRBV10-3	.	TRBJ1-1	TGTGCCATAGCTACCCTGGGGGGGACTGAAGCTTTCTTT	CAIATLGGTEAFF
.	TRBV19	TRBD1	TRBJ1-2	TGTGCCAGTACCCTCAGGGGGAGCGGCTATGGCTACACCTTC	CASTLRGSGYGYTF
.	TRBV7-2	TRBD1	TRBJ2-7	TGTGCCAGCAGCTTAAGGCCCGGGACAGGGGTCAACTACGAGCAGTACTTC	CASSLRPGTGVNYEQYF
.	TRBV27	TRBD1	TRBJ1-5	TGTGCCAGCAGGGGGAGGCAGGGGGACAATCAGCCCCAGCATTTT	CASRGRQGDNQPQHF
.	TRBV21-1	.	TRBJ2-1	TGTGCCAGCAGCAAATTAGAGCGGGATAAGTTCTTC	CASSKLERDKFF
.	TRBV14	.	TRBJ1-3	TGTGCCAGCAGCCAAAACTACGGCTCTGGAAACACCATATATTTT	CASSQNYGSGNTIYF